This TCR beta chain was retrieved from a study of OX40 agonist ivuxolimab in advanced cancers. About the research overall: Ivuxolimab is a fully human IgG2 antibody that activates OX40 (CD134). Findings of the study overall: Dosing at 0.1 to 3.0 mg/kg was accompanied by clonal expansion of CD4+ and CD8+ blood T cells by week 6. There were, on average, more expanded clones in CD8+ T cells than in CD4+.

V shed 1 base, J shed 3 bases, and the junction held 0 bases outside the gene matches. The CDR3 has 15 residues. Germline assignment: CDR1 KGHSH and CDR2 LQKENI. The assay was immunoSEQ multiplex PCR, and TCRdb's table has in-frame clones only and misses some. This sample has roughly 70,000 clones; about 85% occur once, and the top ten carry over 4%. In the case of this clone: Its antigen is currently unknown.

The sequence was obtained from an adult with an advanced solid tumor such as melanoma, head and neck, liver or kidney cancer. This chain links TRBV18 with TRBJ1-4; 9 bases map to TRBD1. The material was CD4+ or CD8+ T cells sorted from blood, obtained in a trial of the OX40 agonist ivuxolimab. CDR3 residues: CASSPRTGANEKLFF. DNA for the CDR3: TGTGCCAGCTCACCACGGACAGGGGCTAATGAAAAACTGTTTTTT.